The clone carrying this T cell receptor beta chain was counted only a few times. Its matching antigen is unknown. Germline CDR1 SQVTM, CDR2 ANQGSEA. V was cut by 3 bases and J by 9 bases, with 3 bases left in between. CDR3 length equals 9 residues. The sample is drawn from a study of blood T cells in healthy people across ages. Study outcomes and limitations: Roughly linear declines in TCR beta diversity per million T cells occurred with age. Donors of long life had a larger count of naive CD4+ cells and greater diversity than aged donors.

Primers used in a second PCR of roughly 6 to 11 cycles were a sample-barcoded 5' primer and a J-beta primer mix. TCRdb reanalysed the 5' RACE reads using MiXCR and keeps one entry per CDR3 protein. Of over a million distinct CDR3 sequences in the sample, roughly a quarter were seen once. The same specimen was also included in a second study, on T cells of mothers and their children. According to that study: The people who donated were a few healthy Caucasian mothers and their six children.

This chain joins TRBV29-1 and TRBJ2-1; the D is unclear. Sequencing used blood. The sequence came from a girl aged 2 to 9 in good health. The CDR3 reads CSVDAEQFF. DNA of the CDR3: TGCAGCGTTGACGCTGAGCAGTTCTTC.